This T cell receptor beta chain was recorded in a study of blood T cells in healthy people across ages. The second PCR ran about 6 to 12 cycles with a sample-barcoded 5' primer and J-beta primers. Each CDR3 protein gets one entry after TCRdb re-called the 5' RACE reads with MiXCR. The data hold around 1.1 million distinct CDR3 sequences, with around two fifths observed a single time. This CDR3 is built from 15 residues. Germline lookup yields CDR1 SGHKS and CDR2 YYEKEE (reference sequence). The trim removed 4 bases at V and 4 bases at J, leaving 8 bases unmatched. V usage is TRBV5-5 and J usage is TRBJ1-1; 9 positions agree with TRBD1. The TCR was taken from a man younger than 35 in good health. The sequenced material came from blood. The CDR3 sequence: CASSHDRGVSTEAFF. DNA for the CDR3: TGTGCCAGCAGCCACGACAGGGGGGTGAGCACTGAAGCTTTCTTT.